What follows is one TCR beta chain and its context. These data belong to a study of blood T cell repertoires in COVID-19. At the level of the study: The cDNA or gDNA used as material had been derived from T cells, B-cell-depleted T cells, or PBMCs.

Trimming left V 1 base short and J 4 bases short, with 13 bases between. This CDR3 has 16 amino acids. The germline V gene has CDR1 MNHEY and CDR2 SVGAGI. TCRdb's table, derived via immunoSEQ multiplex PCR, lists solely in-frame clones and lacks some. This sample carries about 140,000 clones, roughly 88% of them seen once, and the ten largest clones take approximately 1.8%. The chain is built from TRBV6-5 and TRBJ1-4; tentative D call: TRBD1 (6 bases). Sequences were obtained from peripheral blood. This TCR was recovered from a man aged 65-85 years with acute or convalescent COVID-19. CDR3 DNA: TGTGCCAGCAGTTACTGGAGGGGAGGGGGTAATGAAAAACTGTTTTTT. It is translated as CASSYWRGGGNEKLFF.